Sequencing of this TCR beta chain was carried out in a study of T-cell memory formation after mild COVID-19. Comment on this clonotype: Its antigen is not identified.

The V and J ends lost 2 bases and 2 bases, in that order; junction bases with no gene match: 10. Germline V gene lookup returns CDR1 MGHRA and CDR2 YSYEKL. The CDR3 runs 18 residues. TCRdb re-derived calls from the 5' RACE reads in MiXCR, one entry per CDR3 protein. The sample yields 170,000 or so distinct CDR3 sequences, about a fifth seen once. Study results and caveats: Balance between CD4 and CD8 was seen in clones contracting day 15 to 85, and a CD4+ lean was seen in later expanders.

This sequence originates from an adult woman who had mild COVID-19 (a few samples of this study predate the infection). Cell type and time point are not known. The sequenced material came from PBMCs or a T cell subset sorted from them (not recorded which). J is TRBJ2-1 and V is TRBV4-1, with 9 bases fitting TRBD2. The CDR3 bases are TGCGCCAGCAGCCAATTCCTCTTAGCGGGAGCTACCTACAATGAGCAGTTCTTC. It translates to CASSQFLLAGATYNEQFF.